Sequencing of this TCR beta chain was carried out in a study of T cell responses to AZD1222 COVID-19 vaccine. Study-level results: Donors, mostly white British, included more females; clonal diversity was possibly underestimated.

This CDR3 has 16 residues. Trimming shortened V by 4 bases and J by 0 bases, and 15 bases separated the two germline ends. CDR1 and CDR2 (germline): LNHDA, SQIVND (reference sequence). It was second doses at about 4 or about 12 weeks that were pooled. Measured with immunoSEQ multiplex PCR; TCRdb has only the in-frame clones, and not every one. The sample has some 93,000 clones, approximately 87% seen once; the top ten hold 9% to 13%. Concerning this clone: The antigen is undetermined.

Source: peripheral blood, taken 28 days after the second AZD1222 dose. The chain links TRBV19 to TRBJ1-2; no clear D. The TCR originated in an adult who received the AZD1222 COVID-19 vaccine. The CDR3 DNA follows: TGTGCCAGTAGTAAAGGGTACCCTATCGCTAACTATGGCTACACCTTC. Its protein product is CASSKGYPIANYGYTF. Supplemented by reference TRBV19 and TRBJ1-2, the full variable domain reads DGGITQSPKYLFRKEGQNVTLSCEQNLNHDAMYWYRQDPGQGLRLIYYSQIVNDFQKGDIAEGYSVSREKKESFPLTVTSAQKNPTAFYLCASSKGYPIANYGYTFGSGTRLTVV.